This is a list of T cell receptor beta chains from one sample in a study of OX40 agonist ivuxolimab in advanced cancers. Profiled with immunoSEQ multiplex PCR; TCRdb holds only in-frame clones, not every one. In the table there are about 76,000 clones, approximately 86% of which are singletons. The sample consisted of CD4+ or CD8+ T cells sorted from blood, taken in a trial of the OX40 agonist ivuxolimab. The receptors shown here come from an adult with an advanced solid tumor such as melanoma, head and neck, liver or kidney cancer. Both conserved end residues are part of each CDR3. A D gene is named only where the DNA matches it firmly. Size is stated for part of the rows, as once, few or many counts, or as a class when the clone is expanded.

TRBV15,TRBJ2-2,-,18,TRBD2,CATSKRLAGASNTGELFF,TGTGCCACCAGCAAGAGACTAGCGGGGGCCTCGAACACCGGGGAGCTGTTTTTT
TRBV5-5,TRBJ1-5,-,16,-,CASSRIERASNQPQHF,TGTGCCAGCAGCCGTATAGAGAGGGCCAGCAATCAGCCCCAGCATTTT
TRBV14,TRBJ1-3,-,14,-,CASSPGGTGNTIYF,TGTGCCAGCAGTCCTGGAGGGACTGGAAACACCATATATTTT
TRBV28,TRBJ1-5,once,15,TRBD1,CASSQDRSSNQPQHF,TGTGCCAGCAGTCAGGACAGGAGTAGCAATCAGCCCCAGCATTTT
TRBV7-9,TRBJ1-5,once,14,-,CASSSSDSRQPQHF,TGTGCCAGCAGCTCTTCTGACTCCCGTCAGCCCCAGCATTTT
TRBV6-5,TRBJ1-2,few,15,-,CASSYSGQAAYGYTF,TGTGCCAGCAGTTACTCGGGCCAGGCGGCCTATGGCTACACCTTC
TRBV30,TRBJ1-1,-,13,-,CAWSKGGGTEAFF,TGTGCCTGGAGCAAGGGGGGGGGCACTGAAGCTTTCTTT
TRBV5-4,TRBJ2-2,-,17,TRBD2,CASSSRLAGPNTGELFF,TGTGCCAGCAGTTCCCGACTAGCGGGGCCGAACACCGGGGAGCTGTTTTTT
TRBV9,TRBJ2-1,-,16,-,CASSVGDPTVYNEQFF,TGTGCCAGCAGCGTAGGGGACCCAACGGTTTACAATGAGCAGTTCTTC
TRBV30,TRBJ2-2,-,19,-,CAWTSGGNWGTVDTGELFF,TGTGCCTGGACTTCTGGGGGGAATTGGGGGACAGTAGACACCGGGGAGCTGTTTTTT
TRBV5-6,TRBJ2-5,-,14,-,CASSPPPGQETQYF,TGTGCCAGCAGCCCACCCCCGGGCCAAGAGACCCAGTACTTC
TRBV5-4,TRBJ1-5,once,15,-,CASSFRGASNQPQHF,TGTGCCAGCAGCTTTCGGGGGGCCAGCAATCAGCCCCAGCATTTT
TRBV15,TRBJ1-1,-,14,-,CATSKGNSNTEAFF,TGTGCCACCAGCAAGGGGAATTCGAACACTGAAGCTTTCTTT
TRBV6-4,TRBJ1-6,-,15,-,CASSVVVGGGSPLHF,TGTGCCAGCAGTGTGGTGGTAGGGGGAGGGTCACCCCTCCACTTT
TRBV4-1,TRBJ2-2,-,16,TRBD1,CASSKGQGTNTGELFF,TGCGCCAGCAGCAAGGGACAGGGGACGAACACCGGGGAGCTGTTTTTT
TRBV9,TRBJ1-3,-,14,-,CASSVGASGNTIYF,TGTGCCAGCAGCGTAGGGGCATCTGGAAACACCATATATTTT
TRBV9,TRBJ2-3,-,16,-,CASSVSAGVGTDTQYF,TGTGCCAGCAGCGTATCAGCTGGGGTCGGCACAGATACGCAGTATTTT
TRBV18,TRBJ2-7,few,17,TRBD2,CASSPPGTSGGAYEQYF,TGTGCCAGCTCACCACCTGGGACTAGCGGGGGGGCTTACGAGCAGTACTTC
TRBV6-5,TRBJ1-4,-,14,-,CASSRRPTNEKLFF,TGTGCCAGCAGCCGCCGACCAACTAATGAAAAACTGTTTTTT
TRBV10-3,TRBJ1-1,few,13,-,CAIVDVLYTEAFF,TGTGCCATCGTGGATGTACTCTACACTGAAGCTTTCTTT
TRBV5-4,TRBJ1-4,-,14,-,CASSSAGGGEKLFF,TGTGCCAGCAGCTCAGCGGGGGGAGGGGAAAAACTGTTTTTT
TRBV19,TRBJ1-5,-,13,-,CASSDYHNQPQHF,TGTGCCAGTAGTGACTACCACAATCAGCCCCAGCATTTT
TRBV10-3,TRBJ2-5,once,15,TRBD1,CAISGTGGPQETQYF,TGTGCCATCAGTGGGACAGGGGGCCCCCAAGAGACCCAGTACTTC
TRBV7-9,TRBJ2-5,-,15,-,CASSLVGTLQETQYF,TGTGCCAGCAGCTTGGTGGGCACTCTCCAAGAGACCCAGTACTTC
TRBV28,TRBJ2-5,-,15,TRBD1,CASSTGALGQETQYF,TGTGCCAGTTCTACAGGGGCTCTCGGCCAAGAGACCCAGTACTTC
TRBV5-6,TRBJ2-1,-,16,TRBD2,CASSLPGGRIYNEQFF,TGTGCCAGCAGCTTGCCGGGGGGGCGCATCTACAATGAGCAGTTCTTC
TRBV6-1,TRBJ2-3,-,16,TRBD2,CASSEFPGTNTDTQYF,TGTGCCAGCAGTGAATTTCCCGGGACTAACACAGATACGCAGTATTTT
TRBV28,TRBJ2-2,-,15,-,CASSSLSRGAGELFF,TGTGCCAGCAGTTCCCTTTCGAGGGGCGCCGGGGAGCTGTTTTTT
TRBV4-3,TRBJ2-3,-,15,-,CASSQEEAEGHTQYF,TGCGCCAGCAGCCAAGAGGAGGCGGAGGGGCACACGCAGTATTTT
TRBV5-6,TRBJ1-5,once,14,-,CASSLGQSNQPQHF,TGTGCCAGCAGCTTGGGACAGAGCAATCAGCCCCAGCATTTT